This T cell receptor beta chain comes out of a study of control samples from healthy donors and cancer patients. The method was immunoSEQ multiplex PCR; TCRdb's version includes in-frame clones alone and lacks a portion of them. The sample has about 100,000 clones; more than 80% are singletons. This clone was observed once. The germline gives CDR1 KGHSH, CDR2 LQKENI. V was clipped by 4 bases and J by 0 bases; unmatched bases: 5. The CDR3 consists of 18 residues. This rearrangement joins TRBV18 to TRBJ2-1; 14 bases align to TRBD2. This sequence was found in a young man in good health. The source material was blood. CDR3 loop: CASSRLAGGTSSYNEQFF. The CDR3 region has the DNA TGTGCCAGCTCACGACTAGCGGGAGGGACCAGCTCCTACAATGAGCAGTTCTTC.